This T cell receptor beta chain is from a study of cytomegalovirus exposure and HLA in healthy donors. General study points: For cytomegalovirus status, the classifier reportedly gave diagnoses with high specificity and sensitivity.

A remark on this clone: Its antigen is unidentified.

Measured with immunoSEQ multiplex PCR; TCRdb has only the in-frame clones, and not every one. Counted here are about 160,000 clones, 84% occurring once; the ten biggest clones make up around 9.6%. This CDR3 region has 13 residues. The ends were cut back, 1 base at V and 6 bases at J, with 10 bases in the middle. In germline, CDR1 is SGHVS, CDR2 FQNEAQ. The chain combines TRBV7-8 with TRBJ2-7; D not certain. This clonotype originated in a man aged 25-45 years in good health and CMV-seropositive. Sequencing input: PBMCs. The CDR3 spells CASSLVSLGEQYF. The DNA of the CDR3 is TGTGCCAGCAGCTTAGTCAGCCTAGGCGAGCAGTACTTC.